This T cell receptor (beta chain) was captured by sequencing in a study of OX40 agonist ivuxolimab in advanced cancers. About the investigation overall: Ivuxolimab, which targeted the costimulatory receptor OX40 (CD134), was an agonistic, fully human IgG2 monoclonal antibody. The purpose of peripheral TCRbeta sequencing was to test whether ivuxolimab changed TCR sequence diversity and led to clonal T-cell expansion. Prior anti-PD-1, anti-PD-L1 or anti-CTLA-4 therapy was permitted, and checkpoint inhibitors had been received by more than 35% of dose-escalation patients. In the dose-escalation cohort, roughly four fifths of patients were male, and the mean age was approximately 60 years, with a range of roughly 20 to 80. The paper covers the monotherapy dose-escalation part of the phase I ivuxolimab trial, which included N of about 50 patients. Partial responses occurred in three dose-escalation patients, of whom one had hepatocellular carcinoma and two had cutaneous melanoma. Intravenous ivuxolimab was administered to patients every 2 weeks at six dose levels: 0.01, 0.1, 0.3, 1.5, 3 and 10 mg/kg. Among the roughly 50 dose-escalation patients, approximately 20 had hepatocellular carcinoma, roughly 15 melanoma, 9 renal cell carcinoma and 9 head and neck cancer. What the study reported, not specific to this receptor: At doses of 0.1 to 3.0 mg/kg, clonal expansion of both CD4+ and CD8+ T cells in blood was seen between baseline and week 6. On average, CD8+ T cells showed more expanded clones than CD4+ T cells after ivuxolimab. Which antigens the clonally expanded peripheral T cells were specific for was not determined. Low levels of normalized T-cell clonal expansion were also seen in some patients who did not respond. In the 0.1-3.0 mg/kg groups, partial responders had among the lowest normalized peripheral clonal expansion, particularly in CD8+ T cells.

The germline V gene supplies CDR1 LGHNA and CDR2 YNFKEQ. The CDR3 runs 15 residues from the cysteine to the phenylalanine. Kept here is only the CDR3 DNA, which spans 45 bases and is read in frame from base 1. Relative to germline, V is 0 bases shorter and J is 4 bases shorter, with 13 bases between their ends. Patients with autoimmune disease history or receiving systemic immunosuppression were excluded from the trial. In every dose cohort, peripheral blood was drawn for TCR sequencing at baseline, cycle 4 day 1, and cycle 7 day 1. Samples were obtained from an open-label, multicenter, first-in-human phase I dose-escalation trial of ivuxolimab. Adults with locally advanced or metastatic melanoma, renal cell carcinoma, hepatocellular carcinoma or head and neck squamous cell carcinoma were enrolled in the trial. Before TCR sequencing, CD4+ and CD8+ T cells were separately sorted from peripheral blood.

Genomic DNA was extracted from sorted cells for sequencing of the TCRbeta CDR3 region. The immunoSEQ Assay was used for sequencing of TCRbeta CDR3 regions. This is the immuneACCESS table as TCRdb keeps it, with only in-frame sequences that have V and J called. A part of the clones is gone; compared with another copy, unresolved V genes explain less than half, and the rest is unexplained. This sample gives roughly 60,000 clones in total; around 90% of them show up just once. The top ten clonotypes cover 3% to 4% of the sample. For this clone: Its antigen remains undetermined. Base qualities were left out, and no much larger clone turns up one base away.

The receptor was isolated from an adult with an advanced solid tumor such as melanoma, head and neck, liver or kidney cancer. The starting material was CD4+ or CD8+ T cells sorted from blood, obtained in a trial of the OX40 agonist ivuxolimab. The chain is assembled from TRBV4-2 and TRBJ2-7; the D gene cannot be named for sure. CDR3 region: CASSQDRGRSYEQYF. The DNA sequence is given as TGTGCCAGCAGCCAAGATCGAGGCAGGTCGTACGAGCAGTACTTC.